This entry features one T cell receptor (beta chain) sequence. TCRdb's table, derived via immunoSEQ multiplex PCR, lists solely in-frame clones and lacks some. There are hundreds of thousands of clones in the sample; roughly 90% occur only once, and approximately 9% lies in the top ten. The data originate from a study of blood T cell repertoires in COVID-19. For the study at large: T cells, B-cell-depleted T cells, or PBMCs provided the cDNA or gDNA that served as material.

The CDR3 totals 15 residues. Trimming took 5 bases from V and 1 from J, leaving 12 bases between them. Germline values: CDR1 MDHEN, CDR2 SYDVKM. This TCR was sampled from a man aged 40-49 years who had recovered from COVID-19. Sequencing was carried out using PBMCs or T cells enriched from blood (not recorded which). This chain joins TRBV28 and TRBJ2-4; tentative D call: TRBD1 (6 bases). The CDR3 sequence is CASSPRGSAKNIQYF. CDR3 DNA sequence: TGTGCCAGCAGTCCGAGGGGGTCGGCCAAAAACATTCAGTACTTC.